The 23 T cell receptor beta chains in this list originate from one sample, sequenced in a study of graft-versus-host responses after intestinal transplantation. For these receptors, no antigen is known. Measured with immunoSEQ multiplex PCR; TCRdb has only the in-frame clones, and not every one. The sample holds about 70,000 clones; around 95% are singletons and the top ten take around 0.53%. The specimen comprised unstimulated CD8+ T cells sorted from spleen or lymph node cells, sampled before intestinal transplant. All receptors derive from a human donor who received an intestinal transplant.

The chain employs TRBV6-5 and TRBJ2-1; D gene unclear. This CDR3 spans 13 amino acids. CDR1 MNHEY and CDR2 SVGAGI come from the germline V gene. Deletions cut 5 bases from V and 3 bases from J, with 8 bases between. The DNA of the CDR3 is TGTGCCAGCAGTGACACGCGCTACAATGAGCAGTTCTTC. Its translation is CASSDTRYNEQFF.

The chain uses TRBV18 and TRBJ2-1; 7 bases are a match to TRBD1. Germline V gives CDR1 KGHSH, CDR2 LQKENI. The V segment lost 2 bases and the J segment 1 base; nucleotides outside the gene matches: 5. The CDR3 is 16 amino acids. CDR3 sequence: CASSPTGELSYNEQFF. The DNA of the CDR3 is TGTGCCAGCTCACCAACAGGGGAATTATCCTACAATGAGCAGTTCTTC.

The V gene is TRBV6-5, the J gene TRBJ1-5, with TRBD1 identical over 9 bases. The germline V gene has CDR1 MNHEY and CDR2 SVGAGI. V lost 6 bases to trimming and J lost 5 bases; unmatched junction nucleotides: 5. The CDR3 loop spans 14 amino acids. CDR3 loop: CASSYRQGDQPQHF. The DNA for the CDR3 is TGTGCCAGCAGCTACAGACAGGGGGATCAGCCCCAGCATTTT.

This rearrangement joins TRBV27 to TRBJ2-3, with 10 positions matching TRBD2. CDR1 and CDR2 from the germline V gene are MNHEY and SMNVEV (reference sequence). V trimming: 2 bases; J trimming: 4 bases; junction bases outside the gene matches: 3. The CDR3 length is 15 residues. CDR3 coding DNA: TGTGCCAGCAGTTTAACTAGCGGGATGGCAGATACGCAGTATTTT. It translates to CASSLTSGMADTQYF.

The rearrangement uses TRBV13 and TRBJ1-2, with D maybe TRBD1 (5 bases). This CDR3 contains 15 residues. Germline V gene lookup returns CDR1 PRHDT and CDR2 FYEKMQ (reference sequence). Trimming left V 6 bases short and J 3 bases short, with 17 bases between. CDR3 DNA: TGTGCCAGCAGTCAAGGGGACGGGACGGACTATGGCTACACCTTC. Translating gives CASSQGDGTDYGYTF. Full variable domain (outside the CDR3, taken from reference TRBV13 and TRBJ1-2): AAGVIQSPRHLIKEKRETATLKCYPIPRHDTVYWYQQGPGQDPQFLISFYEKMQSDKGSIPDRFSAQQFSDYHSELNMSSLELGDSALYFCASSQGDGTDYGYTFGSGTRLTVV.

The rearrangement uses TRBV30 and TRBJ2-3; 7 nucleotides line up with TRBD1. The length of the CDR3 is 15 residues. Germline V gene sequence: CDR1 GTSNPN, CDR2 SVGIG (reference sequence). The V segment lost 3 bases and the J segment 0 bases; nucleotides outside the gene matches: 6. Here the CDR3 reads CAWSLGTVSTDTQYF. The CDR3 DNA sequence: TGTGCCTGGAGCCTCGGGACAGTTAGCACAGATACGCAGTATTTT.

The chain combines TRBV5-6 with TRBJ2-3, with 7 bases fitting TRBD2. CDR1 is SGHDT, CDR2 YYEEEE, per germline. Trimming removed 4 bases from V and 6 bases from J; junction bases left unmatched: 11. CDR3 length: 15 residues. The CDR3 protein is CASSPLGGSGDTQYF. In nucleotides, the CDR3 is TGTGCCAGCAGCCCCCTCGGGGGGTCGGGGGATACGCAGTATTTT.

V is TRBV6-1 and J is TRBJ2-7, with 7 positions matching TRBD2. J lost 3 bases, V lost 4 bases, and 12 bases had no gene match. This CDR3 spans 16 amino acids. Germline-derived CDR1 and CDR2 are MNHNS and SASEGT. The CDR3 sequence: CASSVVGKAGYYEQYF. The DNA of the CDR3 is TGTGCCAGCAGTGTTGTGGGCAAAGCGGGGTACTACGAGCAGTACTTC.

J is TRBJ1-2 and V is TRBV5-1, with D unresolved. CDR3 length: 12 amino acids. V dropped 2 bases and J dropped 7 bases, with 9 bases sitting between them. From germline, CDR1 is SGHRS and CDR2 YFSETQ. The CDR3 loop reads CASSFDRAGYTF. The DNA of the CDR3 is TGCGCCAGCAGCTTCGATAGGGCTGGCTACACCTTC.

The V and J genes are TRBV28 and TRBJ2-3; D not resolved. CDR1 MDHEN and CDR2 SYDVKM come from the germline V gene. V lost 6 bases and J 2 bases, leaving 15 bases between the germline ends. This CDR3 is built from 15 residues. The CDR3 spells CASRGNRDNTDTQYF. The CDR3 nucleotides read TGTGCCAGCAGGGGAAACAGAGATAACACAGATACGCAGTATTTT. Drawing the rest from reference TRBV28 and TRBJ2-3, the complete variable domain is DVKVTQSSRYLVKRTGEKVFLECVQDMDHENMFWYRQDPGLGLRLIYFSYDVKMKEKGDIPEGYSVSREKKERFSLILESASTNQTSMYLCASRGNRDNTDTQYFGPGTRLTVL.

The V gene is TRBV29-1, the J gene TRBJ2-2; TRBD1 agrees at 10 bases. Germline V gives CDR1 SQVTM, CDR2 ANQGSEA. V trimming: 1 base; J trimming: 7 bases; junction bases outside the gene matches: 6. CDR3 length: 15 amino acids. The CDR3 sequence: CSVEATGGAGGELFF. CDR3 nucleotides: TGCAGCGTTGAAGCGACAGGGGGCGCCGGCGGGGAGCTGTTTTTT.

On this clone itself: Other DNA sequences in the sample encode the same CDR3. The J gene is TRBJ2-7, the V gene TRBV28; 10 bases agree with TRBD1. The CDR3 spans 17 residues. J lost 1 base, V lost 5 bases, and 11 bases had no gene match. CDR1 MDHEN and CDR2 SYDVKM come from the germline V gene. The CDR3 loop reads CASSQPSWTGGSYEQYF. In DNA form, the CDR3 reads TGTGCCAGCAGTCAGCCGAGTTGGACAGGGGGGTCCTACGAGCAGTACTTC.

This chain links TRBV4-1 with TRBJ1-1; 8 bases align to TRBD1. The CDR3 runs to 15 residues. The V segment lost 1 base and the J segment 8 bases; nucleotides outside the gene matches: 9. Germline assignment: CDR1 MGHRA and CDR2 YSYEKL. The CDR3 coding sequence is TGCGCCAGCAGCCAAGGGACAGGGTCGTCCGGCGAAGCTTTCTTT. Translating gives CASSQGTGSSGEAFF.

This chain links TRBV28 with TRBJ1-1; D possibly corresponds to TRBD1 (5 bases). Trimming stripped 2 bases from V and 5 bases from J, with 12 bases between. The CDR3 is 14 residues long. In germline, CDR1 is MDHEN, CDR2 SYDVKM. CDR3 residues: CASSLAGLGTEAFF. As DNA, the CDR3 is TGTGCCAGCAGTTTAGCAGGGTTGGGAACTGAAGCTTTCTTT. Full variable domain (outside the CDR3, taken from reference TRBV28 and TRBJ1-1): DVKVTQSSRYLVKRTGEKVFLECVQDMDHENMFWYRQDPGLGLRLIYFSYDVKMKEKGDIPEGYSVSREKKERFSLILESASTNQTSMYLCASSLAGLGTEAFFGQGTRLTVV.

The rearrangement uses TRBV5-1 and TRBJ2-6; D is possibly TRBD1 or TRBD2 (5 bases each). V lost 0 bases, J lost 0 bases, and 13 bases lay in between. The CDR3 spans 18 residues. CDR1 and CDR2 from the germline V gene are SGHRS and YFSETQ. CDR3 bases: TGCGCCAGCAGCTTGGGCGACAGTGGGAGCTCTGGGGCCAACGTCCTGACTTTC. Translation: CASSLGDSGSSGANVLTF. Full variable domain (missing parts from reference TRBV5-1 and TRBJ2-6): KAGVTQTPRYLIKTRGQQVTLSCSPISGHRSVSWYQQTPGQGLQFLFEYFSETQRNKGNFPGRFSGRQFSNSRSEMNVSTLELGDSALYLCASSLGDSGSSGANVLTFGAGSRLTVL.

V usage is TRBV5-1 and J usage is TRBJ1-2; tentative D call: TRBD1 (6 bases). The CDR3 extends over 19 amino acids. The V gene's germline CDR1 is SGHRS and CDR2 YFSETQ. V lost 4 bases, J lost 8 bases, and 33 bases lay in between. The CDR3 DNA is TGCGCCAGCAGCCCGTGGACAGTGGGGCTATACACCCCTCCTAAGGGCTACACCTTC. Its protein product is CASSPWTVGLYTPPKGYTF.

The CDR3 region is CASSQDGSAGARYNEQFF. The CDR3, as DNA: TGTGCCAGCAGCCAAGATGGCTCAGCGGGAGCTCGGTACAATGAGCAGTTCTTC. The J gene is TRBJ2-1, the V gene TRBV4-2, with 8 bases aligning to TRBD2. From germline, CDR1 is LGHNA and CDR2 YNFKEQ. The CDR3 length is 18 residues. Trimming at V came to 0 bases and at J to 4 bases, leaving 11 bases not matched to a gene.

The gene calls are TRBV6-5 and TRBJ2-1; D not certain. Germline loops: CDR1 MNHEY, CDR2 SVGAGI. V was trimmed by 2 bases and J by 6 bases, leaving 14 bases between them. The CDR3 runs to 15 residues. The CDR3 sequence: CASSYSQRGFNEQFF. The CDR3 nucleotides are TGTGCCAGCAGTTACAGTCAGCGTGGGTTCAATGAGCAGTTCTTC.

This chain joins TRBV2 and TRBJ2-7; 7 nucleotides align to TRBD1. Trimming at V came to 9 bases and at J to 0 bases, leaving 5 bases not matched to a gene. Germline V gene lookup returns CDR1 SNHLY and CDR2 FYNNEI. CDR3 size: 13 residues. CDR3 bases: TGTGCCAGGGGTGGGGACAGCTCCTACGAGCAGTACTTC. The encoded protein is CARGGDSSYEQYF.

The genes are TRBV5-1 and TRBJ2-1; 11 bases line up with TRBD2. Germline V gene sequence: CDR1 SGHRS, CDR2 YFSETQ. Trimming took 2 bases from V and 0 from J; bases not matched to a gene: 10. This CDR3 contains 19 residues. Written as DNA, the CDR3 is TGCGCCAGCAGCTTTGGTCTAGCGGGAGGAGGAATCTCCTACAATGAGCAGTTCTTC. Amino acid sequence: CASSFGLAGGGISYNEQFF.

This clone was seen once. This sample includes further DNA sequences coding for the same CDR3. The chain recombines TRBV27 with TRBJ1-2; D not certain. From germline, CDR1 is MNHEY and CDR2 SMNVEV (reference sequence). The CDR3 consists of 14 residues. Trimming removed 3 bases from V and 0 bases from J, with 8 bases in between. The CDR3 reads CASSFRGSNYGYTF. The CDR3 DNA reads as TGTGCCAGCAGTTTTCGGGGATCTAACTATGGCTACACCTTC.

This chain joins TRBV27 and TRBJ2-7; 9 bases align to TRBD1. The CDR3 extends over 14 amino acids. Trimming at V came to 5 bases and at J to 2 bases, leaving 4 bases not matched to a gene. Germline V gene lookup returns CDR1 MNHEY and CDR2 SMNVEV (reference sequence). CDR3 protein: CASSDRDRAYEQYF. The DNA for the CDR3 is TGTGCCAGCAGTGACCGGGACAGGGCCTACGAGCAGTACTTC.

The rearrangement uses TRBV15 and TRBJ2-7, with D perhaps matching TRBD1 (7 bases). The V and J ends lost 5 bases and 4 bases respectively, with 27 bases between them. CDR1 and CDR2 (germline): LNHNV, YYDKDF (reference sequence). There are 18 residues in the CDR3. The CDR3 nucleotides are TGTGCCACCAGCTTCCCGGGACAGTCACTGGGACTCCCTTACGAGCAGTACTTC. It codes for CATSFPGQSLGLPYEQYF.